This TCR beta chain is drawn from a study of blood T cell repertoires in COVID-19. Study at large: The United States, Italy and Spain were the sources of the acute and convalescent COVID-19 samples.

Per the original methods: Amplification from reference gene primers served as the basis for estimated nucleated cell counts. The assay was immunoSEQ multiplex PCR, and TCRdb's table has in-frame clones only and misses some. Clonal size and the V and J genes are those of that table, whereas D and trimming came from the DNA. Here the sample spans around 250,000 clones, approximately 85% being singletons. The germline CDR1 and CDR2 sequences are SEHNR and FQNEAQ (reference sequence). The CDR3 runs to 15 residues. Trimming took 6 bases from V and 0 from J, leaving 13 bases between them. The chain links TRBV7-9 to TRBJ2-3; tentative D call: TRBD2 (6 bases). The receptor comes from a man older than 75 with acute or convalescent COVID-19. Sequenced input: peripheral blood. The CDR3 is CASSGGFLSTDTQYF. CDR3 bases: TGTGCCAGCAGTGGGGGGTTCTTAAGCACAGATACGCAGTATTTT.